Listed here is a single T cell receptor (beta chain). The clone's antigen remains unknown. No clone much larger than this one lies a single base away; base qualities are absent. The source of the sample is a study of blood T cell repertoires in COVID-19 (TCRdb year 2020). About the investigation overall: Collaborator samples came from the United States, Italy and Spain and covered acute and convalescent phases of COVID-19. The material from the prospective study consisted of cDNA or gDNA derived from T cells, B-cell-depleted T cells, or PBMCs. Deeply sampled blood TCRbeta repertoires from subjects exposed to, actively infected with, or recovered from COVID-19 were included in the dataset. A freely available public database, intended as a resource for researchers studying the immune response to SARS-CoV-2, is where the repertoires were released. Samples came from the ongoing ImmuneRACE study (first 160 participants) plus 1,254 subjects from 6 global collaborators. Sample metadata almost always included a de-identified subject ID, COVID-19 status, age in years and sex. Where HLA class I and class II types were available, the types were taken from metadata supplied by the sample provider, not from assay-based typing.

CDR1 and CDR2, per the germline V gene, are SGHRS and YFSETQ. V is trimmed back by 4 bases and J by 3 bases, and the junction contains 8 bases that no gene match accounts for. Including the terminal cysteine and phenylalanine, the CDR3 comprises 15 residues. The DNA shown is the 45-base CDR3, in frame from base 1. TCRbeta CDR3 regions were amplified from genomic DNA by means of the immunoSEQ Assay, a bias-controlled multiplex PCR. The published analysis was carried out like this. The number of nucleated cells in each sample was estimated from the amplification of reference gene primers within the assay. To quantify the absolute abundance of each unique TCRbeta CDR3 rearrangement, sequence reads were collapsed and filtered. Productive Simpson clonality was computed per sample as the square root of Simpson's diversity index over productive rearrangements. Held by TCRdb, this immuneACCESS table contains in-frame sequences only and omits some clones. Under half of the omission traces to an unresolved V gene where checked; the cause of the rest is unknown. That table gives V, J and clone size, and the DNA gave D and trimming. The sample records approximately 300,000 clones, more than 70% of which are singletons. The biggest ten clones account for 11% of the sample.

One collaborating source in Seattle enrolled patients during active infection and followed them longitudinally through the course of disease. Whole blood was collected in K2EDTA tubes by collaborating institutions according to the institutions' own protocols. For TCRbeta analysis, collaborators shipped samples as frozen whole blood, isolated PBMCs, or DNA extracted from either of those sample types. General study outcomes and caveats: Clinical and demographic metadata were provided uncurated, with the amount varying by source and participant.

Recombination joined TRBV5-1 with TRBJ2-7, with 9 bases matching TRBD2. Sequenced material: peripheral blood. This receptor was taken from a woman aged 25 to 39 with COVID-19, enrolled during active disease. The CDR3 protein sequence reads: CASSILAGADYEQYF. Here is the DNA: TGCGCCAGCAGCATCTTAGCGGGAGCGGACTACGAGCAGTACTTC.